This T cell receptor beta chain was profiled in a study of T-cell memory formation after mild COVID-19. Overall study results and limits: Later expanders leaned toward CD4+, whereas clones contracting from day 15 to 85 were balanced CD4/CD8. Pre-infection memory showed some responding clones, and this suggested that cross-reactive memory joined. Clonal second-wave expansions that peaked on day 37 had unconfirmed SARS-CoV-2 specificity. CM and EM subsets held most contracting CD4+ clones; EMRA held CD8+ ones.

TCRdb re-analysed the 5' RACE reads in MiXCR, keeping a single row per CDR3 protein. The data hold about 610,000 distinct CDR3 sequences, with 15% to 20% observed a single time. V dropped 2 bases and J dropped 2 bases, with 15 bases sitting between them. The CDR3 spans 16 residues. CDR1 and CDR2 from the germline V gene are MNHEY and SVGEGT. This clonotype has a handful of counts. The antigen remains unidentified. The receptor was derived from an adult woman who had mild COVID-19 (a few samples of this study predate the infection). Cell type and time point are not known. The specimen sequenced was PBMCs or a T cell subset sorted from them (not recorded which). The chain uses TRBV6-2 or TRBV6-3 and TRBJ1-1; D unclear. Here the CDR3 DNA reads TGTGCCAGCAGTTACGCTTTCGGTCTGGGTAACACTGAAGCTTTCTTT. Its protein is CASSYAFGLGNTEAFF.